The TCR beta chain under discussion was sequenced for a study of cytomegalovirus exposure and HLA in healthy donors. General observations from the study: In a later analysis, productive TCRs from donors in an Asian-associated ancestry cluster reportedly carried fewer N-insertions than the cohort mean. In all likelihood, a cluster of highly shared sequence variants was a sequencing artifact. Within an earlier analysis, most TCR beta V segments proved productive either about 90% or about 30% of the time.

PCR amplification relied on 60 Vbeta primers (plus 13 Jbeta primers). Clones were sequenced by immunoSEQ multiplex PCR, and TCRdb holds only the in-frame ones, with some missing. Among under 200,000 clones listed, around 75% were seen once. This clone was detected only a few times. The antigen is not known. The ends lost 5 bases at V and 13 bases at J; junction bases unmatched: 13. CDR3 size: 13 residues. The germline gives CDR1 SEHNR, CDR2 FQNEAQ (reference sequence). This chain links TRBV7-9 with TRBJ1-2, with 7 nucleotides matching TRBD1. This sequence was found in a woman in her twenties or thirties in good health and CMV-seronegative. The specimen sequenced was PBMCs. The CDR3: CASSVGTAWKGTF. In DNA form, the CDR3 reads TGTGCCAGCAGCGTAGGGACAGCGTGGAAAGGCACCTTC.